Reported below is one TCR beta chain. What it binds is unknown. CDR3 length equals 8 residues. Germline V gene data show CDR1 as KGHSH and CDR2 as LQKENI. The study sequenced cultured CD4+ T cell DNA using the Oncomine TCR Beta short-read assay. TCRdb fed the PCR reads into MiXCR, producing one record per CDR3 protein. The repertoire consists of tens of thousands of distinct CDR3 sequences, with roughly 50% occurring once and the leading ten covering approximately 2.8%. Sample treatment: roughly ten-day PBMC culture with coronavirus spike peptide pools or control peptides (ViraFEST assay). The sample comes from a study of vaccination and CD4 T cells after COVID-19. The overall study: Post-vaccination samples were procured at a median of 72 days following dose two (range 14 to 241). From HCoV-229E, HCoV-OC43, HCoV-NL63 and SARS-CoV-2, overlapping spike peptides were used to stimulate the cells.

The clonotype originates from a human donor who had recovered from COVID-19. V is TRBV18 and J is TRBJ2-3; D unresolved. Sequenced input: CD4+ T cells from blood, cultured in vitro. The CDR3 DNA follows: TGTGTCCCAGATACGCAGTATTTT. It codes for CVPDTQYF. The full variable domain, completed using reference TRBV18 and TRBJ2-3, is NAGVMQNPRHLVRRRGQEARLRCSPMKGHSHVYWYRQLPEEGLKFMVYLQKENIIDESGMPKERFSAEFPKEGPSILRIQQVVRGDSAAYFCVPDTQYFGPGTRLTVL.